This T cell receptor (beta chain) was recorded in a study of T cells in Graves' hyperthyroidism and ophthalmopathy. Whole-study findings and limits: The model foresaw ophthalmopathy a median about 6.1 months prior to onset. Most thyroid-expanded clonotypes above 0.001 were also found in blood.

Turning to this clonotype: Its antigen is unidentified.

Template material for amplifying TCR beta CDR3 regions consisted of RNA transcripts. The primer set for the first-round RT-PCR of the TCR CDR3 was HTBI. MiXCR, run by TCRdb on the multiplex PCR reads, gives a single entry per CDR3 protein. The repertoire holds around 690,000 distinct CDR3 sequences, with roughly 17% as singletons. CDR3 size: 16 residues. V was clipped by 5 bases and J by 0 bases; unmatched bases: 7. CDR1 and CDR2 (germline): MNHNS, SASEGT. It was 8 to 10 ml of fresh peripheral blood that supplied the PBMCs. The receptor was derived from a man aged 45-65 years with Graves' hyperthyroidism. Sequenced input: blood. This sequence joins TRBV6-1 and TRBJ2-1; 7 bases map to TRBD2. The DNA of the CDR3 is TGTGCCAGCAGTCCCTCCCCTAGCGGCTCCTACAATGAGCAGTTCTTC. Protein: CASSPSPSGSYNEQFF.